The clone carrying this T cell receptor beta chain was picked up a small number of times. These data originate in a study of beta chain features in type 1 diabetes. Isolated RNA was reverse transcribed in full, so expressed TCRB transcripts were sequenced. TCRdb keeps only in-frame clones here, not all; method: immunoSEQ multiplex PCR. The sample has 120,000 to 150,000 clones, 10% seen once. Germline V lookup: CDR1 GTSNPN, CDR2 SVGIG (reference sequence). The germline V and J ends were trimmed by 4 bases and 0 bases, with 7 bases remaining between them. This CDR3 spans 13 amino acids. This TCR came from a man aged 18 to 35 in good health. The source material was naive CD4+ T cells from blood. J is TRBJ1-3 and V is TRBV30; possibly TRBD1 for D (5 bases). CDR3 sequence (DNA): TGTGCCTGGACTAGGGGCTCTGGAAACACCATATATTTT. Translation: CAWTRGSGNTIYF.